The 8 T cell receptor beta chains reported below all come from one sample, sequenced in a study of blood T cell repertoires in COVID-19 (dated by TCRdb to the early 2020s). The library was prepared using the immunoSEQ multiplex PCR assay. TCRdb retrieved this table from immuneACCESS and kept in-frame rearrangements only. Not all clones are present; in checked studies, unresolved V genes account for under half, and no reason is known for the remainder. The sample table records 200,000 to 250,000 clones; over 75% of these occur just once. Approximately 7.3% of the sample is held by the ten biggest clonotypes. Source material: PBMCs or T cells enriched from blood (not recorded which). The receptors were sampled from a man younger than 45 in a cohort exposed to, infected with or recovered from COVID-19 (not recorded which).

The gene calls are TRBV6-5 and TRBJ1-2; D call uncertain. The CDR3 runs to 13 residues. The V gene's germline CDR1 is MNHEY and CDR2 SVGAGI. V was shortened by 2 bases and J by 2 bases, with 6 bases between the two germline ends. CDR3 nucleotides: TGTGCCAGCAGTTACGCGGAGAACTATGGCTACACCTTC. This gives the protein CASSYAENYGYTF.

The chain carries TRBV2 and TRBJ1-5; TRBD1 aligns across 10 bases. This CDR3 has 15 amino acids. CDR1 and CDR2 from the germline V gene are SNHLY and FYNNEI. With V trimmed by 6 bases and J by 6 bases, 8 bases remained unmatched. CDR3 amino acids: CASRGDRGRGQPQHF. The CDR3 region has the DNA TGTGCCAGCAGGGGGGACAGGGGTAGGGGTCAGCCCCAGCATTTT. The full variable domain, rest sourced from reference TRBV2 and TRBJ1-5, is EPEVTQTPSHQVTQMGQEVILRCVPISNHLYFYWYRQILGQKVEFLVSFYNNEISEKSEIFDDQFSVERPDGSNFTLKIRSTKLEDSAMYFCASRGDRGRGQPQHFGDGTRLSIL.

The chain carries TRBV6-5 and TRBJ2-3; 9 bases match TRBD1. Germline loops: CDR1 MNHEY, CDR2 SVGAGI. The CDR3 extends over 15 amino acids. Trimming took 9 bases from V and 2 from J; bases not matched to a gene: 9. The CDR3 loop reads CARRIRDRVTDTQYF. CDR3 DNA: TGTGCCAGGAGAATCCGGGACAGGGTCACAGATACGCAGTATTTT.

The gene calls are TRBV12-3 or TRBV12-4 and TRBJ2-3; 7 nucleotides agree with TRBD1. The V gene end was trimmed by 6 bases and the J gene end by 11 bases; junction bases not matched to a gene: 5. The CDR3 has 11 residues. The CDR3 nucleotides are TGTGCCAGCAGAAGAGGGGGCGAGCAGTATTTT. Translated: CASRRGGEQYF.

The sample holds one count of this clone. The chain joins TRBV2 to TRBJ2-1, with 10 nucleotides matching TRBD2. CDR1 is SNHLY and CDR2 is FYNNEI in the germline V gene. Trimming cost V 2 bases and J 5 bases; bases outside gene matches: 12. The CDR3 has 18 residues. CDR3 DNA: TGTGCCAGCAGTGAACTAGCGGGAGCCCAAGTAGTGGACAATGAGCAGTTCTTC. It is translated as CASSELAGAQVVDNEQFF.

The CDR3 protein is CSVSRGFSYGYTF. The CDR3 DNA reads as TGCAGCGTTTCTCGGGGATTTAGCTATGGCTACACCTTC. V usage is TRBV29-1 and J usage is TRBJ1-2; no definite D call. This CDR3 has 13 residues. V was pared by 5 bases and J by 4 bases, with 14 bases between. Looked up from germline, CDR1 is SQVTM and CDR2 is ANQGSEA. Looking up the rest from reference TRBV29-1 and TRBJ1-2 gives the full variable domain: SAVISQKPSRDICQRGTSLTIQCQVDSQVTMMFWYRQQPGQSLTLIATANQGSEATYESGFVIDKFPISRPNLTFSTLTVSNMSPEDSSIYLCSVSRGFSYGYTFGSGTRLTVV.

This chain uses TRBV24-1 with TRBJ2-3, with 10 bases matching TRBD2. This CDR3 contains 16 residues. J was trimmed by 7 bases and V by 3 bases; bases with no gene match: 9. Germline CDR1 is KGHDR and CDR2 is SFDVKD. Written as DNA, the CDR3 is TGTGCCACCAGTGATGGGACGGGTACTAGCGGGAATACGCAGTATTTT. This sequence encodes CATSDGTGTSGNTQYF.

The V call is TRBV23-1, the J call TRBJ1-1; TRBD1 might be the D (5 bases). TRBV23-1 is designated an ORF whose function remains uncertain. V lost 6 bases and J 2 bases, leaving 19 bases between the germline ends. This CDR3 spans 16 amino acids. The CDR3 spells CASRKSTIQGNTEAFF. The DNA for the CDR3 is TGCGCCAGCAGGAAAAGTACTATCCAGGGCAACACTGAAGCTTTCTTT.